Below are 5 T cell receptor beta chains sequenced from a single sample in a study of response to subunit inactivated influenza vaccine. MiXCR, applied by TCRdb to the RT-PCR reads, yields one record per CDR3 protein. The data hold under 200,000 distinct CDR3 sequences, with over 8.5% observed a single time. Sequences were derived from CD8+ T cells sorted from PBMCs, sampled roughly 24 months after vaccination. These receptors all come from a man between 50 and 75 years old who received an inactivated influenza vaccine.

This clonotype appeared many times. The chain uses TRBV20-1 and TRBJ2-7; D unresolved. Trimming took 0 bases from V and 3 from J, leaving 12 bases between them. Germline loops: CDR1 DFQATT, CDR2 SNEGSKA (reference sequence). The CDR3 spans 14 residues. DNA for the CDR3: TGCAGTGCTAGAGATGGGAACGGTGTCTACGAGCAGTACTTC. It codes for CSARDGNGVYEQYF.

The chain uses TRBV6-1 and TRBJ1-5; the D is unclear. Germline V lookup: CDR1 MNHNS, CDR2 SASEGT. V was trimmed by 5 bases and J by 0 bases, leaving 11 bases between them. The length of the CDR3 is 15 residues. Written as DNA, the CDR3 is TGTGCCAGCAGTCAAGACGGGAATAGCAATCAGCCCCAGCATTTT. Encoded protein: CASSQDGNSNQPQHF.

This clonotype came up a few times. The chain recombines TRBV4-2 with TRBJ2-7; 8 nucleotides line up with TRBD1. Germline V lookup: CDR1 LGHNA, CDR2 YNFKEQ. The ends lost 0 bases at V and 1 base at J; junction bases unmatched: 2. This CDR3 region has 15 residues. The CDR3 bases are TGTGCCAGCAGCCAAGAGACAGGGGTTTCCTACGAGCAGTACTTC. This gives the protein CASSQETGVSYEQYF.

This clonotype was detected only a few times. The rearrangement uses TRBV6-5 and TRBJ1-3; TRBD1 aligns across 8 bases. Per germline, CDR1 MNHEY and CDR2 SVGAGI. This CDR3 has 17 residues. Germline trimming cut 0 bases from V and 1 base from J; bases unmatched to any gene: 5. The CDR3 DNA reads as TGTGCCAGCAGTTACTCGAGAACAGGGGGATCTGGAAACACCATATATTTT. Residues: CASSYSRTGGSGNTIYF.

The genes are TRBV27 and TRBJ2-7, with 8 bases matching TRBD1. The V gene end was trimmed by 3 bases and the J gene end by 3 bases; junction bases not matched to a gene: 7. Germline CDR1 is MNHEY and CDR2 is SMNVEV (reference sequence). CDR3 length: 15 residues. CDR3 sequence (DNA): TGTGCCAGCAGTTTCCCGAGACAGGGGATCTACGAGCAGTACTTC. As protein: CASSFPRQGIYEQYF.